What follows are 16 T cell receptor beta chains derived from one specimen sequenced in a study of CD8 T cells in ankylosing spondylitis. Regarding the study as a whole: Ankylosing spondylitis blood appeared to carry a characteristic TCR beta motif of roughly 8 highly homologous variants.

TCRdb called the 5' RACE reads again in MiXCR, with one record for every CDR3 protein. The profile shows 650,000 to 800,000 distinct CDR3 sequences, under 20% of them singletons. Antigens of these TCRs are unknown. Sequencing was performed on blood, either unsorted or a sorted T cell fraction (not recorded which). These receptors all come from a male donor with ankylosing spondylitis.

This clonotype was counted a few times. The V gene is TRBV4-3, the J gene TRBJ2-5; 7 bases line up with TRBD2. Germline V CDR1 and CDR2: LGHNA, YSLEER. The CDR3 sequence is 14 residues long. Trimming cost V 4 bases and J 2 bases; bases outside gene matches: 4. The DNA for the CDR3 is TGCGCCAGCAGCCCGGGACTAACTCAAGAGACCCAGTACTTC. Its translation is CASSPGLTQETQYF.

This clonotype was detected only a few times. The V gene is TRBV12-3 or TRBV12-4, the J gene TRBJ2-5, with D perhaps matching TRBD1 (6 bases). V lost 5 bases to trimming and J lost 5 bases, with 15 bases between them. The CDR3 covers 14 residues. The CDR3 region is CASSPKTGTETQYF. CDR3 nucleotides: TGTGCCAGCAGTCCAAAGACAGGCACGGAGACCCAGTACTTC.

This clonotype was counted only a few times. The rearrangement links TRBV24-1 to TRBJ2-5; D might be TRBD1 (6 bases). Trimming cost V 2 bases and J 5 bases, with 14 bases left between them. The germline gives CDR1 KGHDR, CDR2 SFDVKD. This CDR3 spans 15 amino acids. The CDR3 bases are TGTGCCACCAGTGATTCGGCAGGGGATGGGGAGACCCAGTACTTC. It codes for CATSDSAGDGETQYF.

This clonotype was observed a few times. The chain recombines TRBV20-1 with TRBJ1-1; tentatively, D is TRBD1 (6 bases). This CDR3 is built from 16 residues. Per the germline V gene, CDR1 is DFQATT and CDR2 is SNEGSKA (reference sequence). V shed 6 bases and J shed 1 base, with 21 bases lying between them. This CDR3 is CSAPQSTQGTNTEAFF. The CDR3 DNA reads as TGCAGTGCCCCCCAGTCAACACAGGGCACGAACACTGAAGCTTTCTTT.

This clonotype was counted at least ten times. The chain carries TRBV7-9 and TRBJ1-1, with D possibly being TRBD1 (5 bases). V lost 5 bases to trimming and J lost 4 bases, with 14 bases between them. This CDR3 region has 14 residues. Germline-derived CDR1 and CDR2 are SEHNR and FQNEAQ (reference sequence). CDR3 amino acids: CASSASGGSTEAFF. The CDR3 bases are TGTGCCAGCAGCGCTTCGGGGGGATCCACTGAAGCTTTCTTT. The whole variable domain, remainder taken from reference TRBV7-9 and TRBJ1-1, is DTGVSQNPRHKITKRGQNVTFRCDPISEHNRLYWYRQTLGQGPEFLTYFQNEAQLEKSRLLSDRFSAERPKGSFSTLEIQRTEQGDSAMYLCASSASGGSTEAFFGQGTRLTVV.

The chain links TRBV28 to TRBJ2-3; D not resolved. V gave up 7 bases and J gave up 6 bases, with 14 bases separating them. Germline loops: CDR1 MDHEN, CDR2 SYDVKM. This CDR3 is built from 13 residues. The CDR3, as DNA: TGTGCCAGCACCCCTACCCTCTACGATACGCAGTATTTT. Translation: CASTPTLYDTQYF.

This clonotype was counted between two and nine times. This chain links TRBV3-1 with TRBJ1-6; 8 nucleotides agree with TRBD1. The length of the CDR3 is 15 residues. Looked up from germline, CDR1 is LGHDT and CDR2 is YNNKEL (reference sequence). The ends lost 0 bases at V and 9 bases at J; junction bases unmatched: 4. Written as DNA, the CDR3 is TGTGCCAGCAGCCAAGAGGGGCAGGGGGCTTCACCCCTCCACTTT. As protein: CASSQEGQGASPLHF.

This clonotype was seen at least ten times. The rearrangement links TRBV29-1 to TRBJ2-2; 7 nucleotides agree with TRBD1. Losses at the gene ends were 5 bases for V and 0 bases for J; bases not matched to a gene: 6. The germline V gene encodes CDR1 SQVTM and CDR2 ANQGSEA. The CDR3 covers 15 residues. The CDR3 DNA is TGCAGCGTTAGTTCACAGGGGACGAACACCGGGGAGCTGTTTTTT. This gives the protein CSVSSQGTNTGELFF.

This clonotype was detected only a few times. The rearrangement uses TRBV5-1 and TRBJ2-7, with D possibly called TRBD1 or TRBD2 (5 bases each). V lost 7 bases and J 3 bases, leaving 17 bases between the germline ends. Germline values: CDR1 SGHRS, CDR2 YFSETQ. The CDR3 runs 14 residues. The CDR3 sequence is CASRDPGEGYEQYF. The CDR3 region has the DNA TGCGCCAGCCGGGACCCTGGAGAGGGCTACGAGCAGTACTTC. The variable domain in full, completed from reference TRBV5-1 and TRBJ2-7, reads KAGVTQTPRYLIKTRGQQVTLSCSPISGHRSVSWYQQTPGQGLQFLFEYFSETQRNKGNFPGRFSGRQFSNSRSEMNVSTLELGDSALYLCASRDPGEGYEQYFGPGTRLTVT.

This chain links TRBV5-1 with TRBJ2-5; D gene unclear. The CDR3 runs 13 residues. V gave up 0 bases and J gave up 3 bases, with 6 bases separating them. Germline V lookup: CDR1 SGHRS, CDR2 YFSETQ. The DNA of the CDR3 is TGCGCCAGCAGCTTGGCCGAGGAAGAGACCCAGTACTTC. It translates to CASSLAEEETQYF.

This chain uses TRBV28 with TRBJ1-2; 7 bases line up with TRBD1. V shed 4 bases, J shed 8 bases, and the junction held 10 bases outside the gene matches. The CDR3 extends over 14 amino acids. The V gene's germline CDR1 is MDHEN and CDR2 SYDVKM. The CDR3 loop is CASSSRTGEAGYTF. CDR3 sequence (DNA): TGTGCCAGCAGTTCCCGGACAGGTGAAGCGGGCTACACCTTC.

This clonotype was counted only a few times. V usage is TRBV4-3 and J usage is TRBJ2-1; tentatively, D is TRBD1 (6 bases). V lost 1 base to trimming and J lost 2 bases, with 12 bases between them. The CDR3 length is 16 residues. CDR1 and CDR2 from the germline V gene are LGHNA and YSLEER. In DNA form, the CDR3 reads TGCGCCAGCAGCCAAGGAGGGGGTCCCCCCTACAATGAGCAGTTCTTC. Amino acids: CASSQGGGPPYNEQFF.

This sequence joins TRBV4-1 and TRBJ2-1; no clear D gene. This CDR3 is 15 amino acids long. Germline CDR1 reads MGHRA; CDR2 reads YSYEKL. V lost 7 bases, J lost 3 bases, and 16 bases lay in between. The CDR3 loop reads CASTQLPGNYNEQFF. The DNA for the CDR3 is TGCGCCAGCACCCAGCTCCCGGGCAACTACAATGAGCAGTTCTTC.

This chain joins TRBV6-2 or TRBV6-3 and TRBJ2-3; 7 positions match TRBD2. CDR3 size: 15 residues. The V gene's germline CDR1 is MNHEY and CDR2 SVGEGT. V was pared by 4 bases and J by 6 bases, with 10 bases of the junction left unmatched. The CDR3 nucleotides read TGTGCCAGCAGTTGGGGCCCGGCGGGAGCCGATACGCAGTATTTT. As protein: CASSWGPAGADTQYF.

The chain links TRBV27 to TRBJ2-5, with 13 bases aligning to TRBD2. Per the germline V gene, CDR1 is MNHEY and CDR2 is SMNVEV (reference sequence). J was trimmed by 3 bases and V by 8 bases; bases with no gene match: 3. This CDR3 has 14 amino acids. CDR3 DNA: TGTGCCAGCGGGACTAGCGGGACGGAAGAGACCCAGTACTTC. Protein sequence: CASGTSGTEETQYF.

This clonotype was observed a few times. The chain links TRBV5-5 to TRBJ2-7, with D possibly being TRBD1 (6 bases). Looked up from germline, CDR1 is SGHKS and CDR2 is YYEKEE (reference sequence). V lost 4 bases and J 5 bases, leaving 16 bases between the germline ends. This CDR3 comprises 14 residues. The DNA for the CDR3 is TGTGCCAGCAGCACGCCCGGGACAAGGAACGAGCAGTACTTC. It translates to CASSTPGTRNEQYF.